There are many counts of the clone carrying this T cell receptor (beta chain). This entry comes from a study of neurological immune-mediated disorders. Germline V gives CDR1 MNHNY, CDR2 SVGAGI (reference sequence). This CDR3 has 14 residues. V was shortened by 6 bases and J by 0 bases, with 11 bases between the two germline ends. The cDNA was synthesized by 5'RACE incorporating 10-nucleotide random UMIs. TCRdb passed the 5' RACE reads through MiXCR, listing each CDR3 protein once. The repertoire holds 95,000 or so distinct CDR3 sequences, with roughly 3.5% as singletons. From 2 million PBMCs stored at -80 C, the unsorted libraries were generated.

The rearrangement joins TRBV6-6 to TRBJ1-1; D may be TRBD1 (6 bases). The receptor was derived from a woman aged 18-35 years with multiple sclerosis. The sample taken for sequencing was PBMCs. This CDR3 reads CASRRGHLNTEAFF. The DNA for the CDR3 is TGTGCCAGCAGGAGGGGACACCTGAACACTGAAGCTTTCTTT.